These T cell receptor beta chains were read from a single sample in a study of cytomegalovirus exposure and HLA in healthy donors. Clones were read by immunoSEQ multiplex PCR, and TCRdb kept only the in-frame ones, dropping some. The table lists approximately 130,000 clones, around 85% of them singletons. The specimen was PBMCs. Source of these receptors: a woman aged 30 to 39 in good health and CMV-seronegative. Each CDR3 is given with its conserved first and last residue. D genes are given only for firm matches. Some rows have no size entry. The others give once, few or many, or a class for an expanded clone.

>NA|TRBV11-3|TRBJ2-7|14|NA
CASTFGTPPYEQYF
TGTGCCAGCACCTTCGGGACACCGCCCTACGAGCAGTACTTC
>NA|TRBV21-1|TRBJ2-5|14|NA
CASSSGRGEETQYF
TGTGCCAGCAGCAGCGGGCGGGGAGAAGAGACCCAGTACTTC
>TRBD1|TRBV7-9|TRBJ1-5|16|few
CASSSDQTGGSQPQHF
TGTGCCAGCAGCTCTGACCAGACAGGGGGGAGCCAGCCCCAGCATTTT
>NA|TRBV18|TRBJ1-5|13|few
CASSPGQGQPQHF
TGTGCCAGCTCACCGGGGCAGGGCCAGCCCCAGCATTTT
>TRBD1|TRBV11-2|TRBJ1-2|19|few
CASSNFARLGRGAQGGYTF
TGTGCCAGCAGCAATTTTGCCCGGCTGGGCAGGGGGGCACAAGGTGGCTACACCTTC
>NA|TRBV5-1|TRBJ1-2|15|NA
CASSSGQTTNYGYTF
TGCGCCAGCAGCTCCGGACAGACTACTAACTATGGCTACACCTTC
>NA|TRBV30|TRBJ1-1|13|NA
CASRDFFGAEAFF
TGTGCCTCCCGGGACTTTTTCGGCGCTGAAGCTTTCTTT
>NA|TRBV6-6|TRBJ1-4|14|once
CASSYAREGEKLFF
TGTGCCAGCAGTTACGCGCGCGAGGGAGAAAAACTGTTTTTT
>NA|TRBV7-2|TRBJ2-1|15|NA
CASSLRQSLYNEQFF
TGTGCCAGCAGCTTAAGACAGTCCCTCTACAATGAGCAGTTCTTC
>TRBD1|TRBV7-9|TRBJ1-2|14|NA
CASSSSQGAGGYTF
TGTGCCAGCAGCTCAAGCCAGGGGGCCGGAGGCTACACCTTC
>NA|TRBV6-5|TRBJ2-2|13|once
CASNYGDTGELFF
TGTGCCAGCAACTACGGAGACACCGGGGAGCTGTTTTTT